This paragraph reports one T cell receptor (beta chain). This entry is derived from a study of T-cell reconstitution after alpha-beta-depleted transplantation in children. Preparation of the TCRbeta library involved a method that used unique molecular identifiers. MiXCR, run by TCRdb on the PCR reads, gives a single entry per CDR3 protein. The data contain about 270,000 distinct CDR3 sequences, more than 9% of them singletons. J lost 5 bases, V lost 3 bases, and 4 bases had no gene match. The CDR3 runs to 15 residues. Germline CDR1 is SGHAT and CDR2 is FQNNGV. The chain is built from TRBV11-2 and TRBJ2-7; the match to TRBD2 covers 13 bases. The receptor's source is a human donor who donated a stem cell graft to a child with SCID. Sequences were derived from PBMCs from the stem cell graft donor, sampled from the stem cell graft. CDR3 coding DNA: TGTGCCAGCAGCTTTTGGACTAGCGGGGGTAACGAGCAGTACTTC. Residues: CASSFWTSGGNEQYF.